The entry that follows covers one TCR beta chain sequence. The V segment lost 1 base and the J segment 6 bases; nucleotides outside the gene matches: 7. Germline V lookup: CDR1 GTSNPN, CDR2 SVGIG (reference sequence). The CDR3 sequence is 15 residues long. The data were produced by immunoSEQ multiplex PCR, yet TCRdb's version contains in-frame clones alone and is incomplete. The sample lists 100,000 to 150,000 clones; less than 95% were seen once. The data stem from a study of control samples from healthy donors and cancer patients. The chain joins TRBV30 to TRBJ2-7, with 12 bases fitting TRBD1. The receptor was isolated from a man aged 25 to 40 in good health. The sequencing input was blood. The CDR3 DNA reads TGTGCCTGGAGTGACCTCGGGACAGGGGGCATCGAGCAGTACTTC. Protein product: CAWSDLGTGGIEQYF.